This T cell receptor (beta chain) originates from a study of T cell clonality in common variable immunodeficiency. General study results and limits: Compared with controls, CVID subjects had fewer shared TCRbeta clones. Authors noted CVID clonality's cause needs subpopulation repertoire sequencing.

Blood samples were heparinized, 5 to 8 ml per donor. V gave up 7 bases and J gave up 4 bases, with 16 bases separating them. The length of the CDR3 is 14 residues. The germline CDR1 and CDR2 sequences are LNHDA and SQIVND (reference sequence). This clone appeared many times. Antigen unknown. Read coverage stops 3 residues before the CDR3 terminus; the germline J gene supplies the remainder. The table came from immunoSEQ multiplex PCR; TCRdb's copy has only in-frame clones and leaves some out. In total the sample includes under 60,000 clones, none of them seen once. The chain has TRBV19 and TRBJ1-1, with D maybe TRBD1 (5 bases). Sequencing input: peripheral blood mononuclear cells. The source of this sequence is a person aged 18-70 years in good health. The DNA read from the CDR3 is TGTGCCAGTATCCCTTGGGGGGAGGGCACTGAA. Amino acids: CASIPWGEGTE. The entire CDR3 reads CASIPWGEGTEAFF.